Shown below are 18 T cell receptor beta chains from a single sample sequenced in a study of T cells in women clearing cervical HPV infection. Using immunoSEQ multiplex PCR, the repertoire was profiled, and TCRdb retains in-frame clones only, with some absent. The sample table sets out some 30,000 clones. The specimen was blood buffy coat. The source of these receptors is a woman aged 18 to 75 with a cervical HPV16 infection that either progressed to CIN3+ or cleared (not recorded which).

A note on this clone: The CDR3 goes on 3 residues after the read ends, and that part is filled in from the germline J gene. The chain couples TRBV6-2 or TRBV6-3 to TRBJ2-2, with TRBD1 matching 7 bases. The ends lost 8 bases at V and 4 bases at J; junction bases unmatched: 13. The CDR3 has 16 residues. Germline CDR1 reads MNHEY; CDR2 reads SVGEGT. The DNA read from the CDR3 is TGTGCCAGCGGGAAGGGGGCCCTAAGGAGCACCGGGGAG. As protein: CASGKGALRSTGE. The full CDR3 is CASGKGALRSTGELFF.

About this clone itself: Read coverage stops 3 residues before the CDR3 terminus; the germline J gene supplies the remainder. The gene calls are TRBV5-6 and TRBJ2-7; TRBD2 matches at 8 bases. Germline V gene sequence: CDR1 SGHDT, CDR2 YYEEEE. The CDR3 contains 14 residues. Trimming took 4 bases from V and 2 from J; bases not matched to a gene: 5. The chain's CDR3 is CASSKPGLAYEQYF. Partial CDR3 DNA: TGTGCCAGCAGCAAACCGGGACTAGCCTACGAG.

As regards this clone: The CDR3 end falls 3 residues outside the read, so it is completed with the germline J gene. The rearrangement links TRBV11-3 to TRBJ2-7, with D possibly matching TRBD1 (5 bases). The CDR3 runs to 13 residues. The germline V gene encodes CDR1 SGHNT and CDR2 YENEEA. V was clipped by 4 bases and J by 4 bases, with 11 bases between them. The DNA read from the CDR3 is TGTGCCAGCAGCTCCTCCCAGGGATACGAG. Residues: CASSSSQGYE. The CDR3 in its entirety is CASSSSQGYEQYF. The whole variable domain, filled in from reference TRBV11-3 and TRBJ2-7, reads EAGVVQSPRYKIIEKKQPVAFWCNPISGHNTLYWYLQNLGQGPELLIRYENEEAVDDSQLPKDRFSAERLKGVDSTLKIQPAELGDSAVYLCASSSSQGYEQYFGPGTRLTVT.

Notes on this clone: The DNA ends 3 residues before the CDR3 does, and the rest of the CDR3 is filled in from the germline J gene. The gene calls are TRBV28 and TRBJ2-7; 7 bases align to TRBD2. The CDR3 spans 14 residues. Looked up from germline, CDR1 is MDHEN and CDR2 is SYDVKM. The V and J ends lost 6 bases and 3 bases, in that order; junction bases with no gene match: 8. CDR3 residues: CASSKAGPYYEQYF. Incomplete CDR3 DNA: TGTGCCAGCAGCAAAGCGGGACCTTACTACGAG.

Comment on this clone: The read terminates 3 residues ahead of where the CDR3 ends, so the germline J gene completes it. The gene calls are TRBV18 and TRBJ1-2; D unresolved. Germline V CDR1 and CDR2: KGHSH, LQKENI. This CDR3 is 14 amino acids long. The V gene lost 3 bases and the J gene lost 4 bases, with 12 bases spanning the gap. The CDR3 DNA, read in part, is TGTGCCAGCTCACCGGCCACAGAGAGCTATGGC. This sequence encodes CASSPATESYG. The whole CDR3 reads CASSPATESYGYTF.

Of note for this clone: Coverage ceases 3 residues before the CDR3 finishes, and the germline J gene fills in the end. V and J are TRBV20-1 and TRBJ2-7, with D unresolved. Trimming shortened V by 2 bases and J by 2 bases, and 10 bases separated the two germline ends. CDR1 DFQATT and CDR2 SNEGSKA come from the germline V gene (reference sequence). CDR3 length equals 13 residues. CDR3 bases read: TGCAGTGCTAGAATGGGCATTGCCTACGAG. It encodes CSARMGIAYE. The complete CDR3 protein is CSARMGIAYEQYF.

Worth noting for this clone: The missing CDR3 end, 3 residues past where the read stops, is filled in from the germline J gene. The rearrangement joins TRBV6-4 to TRBJ2-1; 11 bases agree with TRBD1. Trimming took 3 bases from V and 3 from J; bases not matched to a gene: 1. The CDR3 runs 15 residues. The germline CDR1 and CDR2 sequences are MRHNA and SNTAGT. The sequenced CDR3 bases are TGTGCCAGCAGTGAGGGGACAGGGGGCTACAATGAG. It translates to CASSEGTGGYNE. The CDR3, in full, reads CASSEGTGGYNEQFF.

The sequenced CDR3 bases are TGTGCCAGCAACCCCAGGAGGGGAGGCTCACCC. It encodes CASNPRRGGSP. The complete CDR3 sequence is CASNPRRGGSPLHF. The chain recombines TRBV7-9 with TRBJ1-6; D possibly corresponds to TRBD1 (5 bases). The read ends 3 residues before the CDR3 terminus; that terminus is restored from the germline J gene. The CDR3 is 14 residues long. Germline V gene data show CDR1 as SEHNR and CDR2 as FQNEAQ (reference sequence). The V and J ends lost 7 bases and 10 bases respectively, with 17 bases between them.

As for this clone: The read gets to within 3 residues of the CDR3 end, and the germline J gene fills in the rest. The V and J genes are TRBV11-3 and TRBJ2-1; D gene ambiguous. With 5 bases removed from V and 0 bases from J, the gap between germline ends came to 8 bases. Looked up from germline, CDR1 is SGHNT and CDR2 is YENEEA. This CDR3 has 14 amino acids. CDR3 in amino acids: CASSPRDSYNEQFF. Partial CDR3 DNA: TGTGCCAGCAGCCCCCGCGACTCCTACAATGAG. Full variable domain (missing parts from reference TRBV11-3 and TRBJ2-1): EAGVVQSPRYKIIEKKQPVAFWCNPISGHNTLYWYLQNLGQGPELLIRYENEEAVDDSQLPKDRFSAERLKGVDSTLKIQPAELGDSAVYLCASSPRDSYNEQFFGPGTRLTVL.

Regarding this clone: The read comes to an end 3 residues before the CDR3 does, leaving the germline J gene to fill in the end. This rearrangement joins TRBV10-3 to TRBJ1-3; 7 bases map to TRBD1. After removal of 6 bases from V and 2 bases from J, the junction contained 7 bases not matched to a gene. Per the germline V gene, CDR1 is ENHRY and CDR2 is SYGVKD. This CDR3 spans 15 amino acids. CDR3 DNA (partial): TGTGCCATCAGAGCAGGACAGGCGGCTGGAAACACC. This encodes CAIRAGQAAGNT. The entire CDR3 is CAIRAGQAAGNTIYF.

Remarks on this clone: The missing CDR3 end, 3 residues past where the read stops, is filled in from the germline J gene. The chain couples TRBV11-2 to TRBJ2-5; 8 nucleotides agree with TRBD2. CDR3 length equals 14 residues. Trimming removed 7 bases from V and 1 base from J; junction bases left unmatched: 5. In germline, CDR1 is SGHAT, CDR2 FQNNGV. The sequenced part of the CDR3 DNA is TGTGCCAGCACCACCGGGGGGGCCCAAGAGACC. This translates into CASTTGGAQET. The complete CDR3 sequence is CASTTGGAQETQYF.

On this clone itself: The read gets to within 3 residues of the CDR3 end, and the germline J gene fills in the rest. This chain joins TRBV12-5 and TRBJ2-7; D unclear. V lost 3 bases, J lost 2 bases, and 8 bases lay in between. From germline, CDR1 is LGHNT and CDR2 FRNRAP. This CDR3 region has 13 residues. The CDR3 protein is CASGFRTPYEQYF. Incomplete CDR3 DNA: TGTGCTAGTGGTTTCCGAACACCCTACGAG.

Remarks on this clone: The CDR3 goes on 3 residues after the read ends, and that part is filled in from the germline J gene. The genes are TRBV2 and TRBJ2-2, with 9 positions matching TRBD1. With V trimmed by 6 bases and J by 1 base, 0 bases remained unmatched. This CDR3 has 14 amino acids. Germline V gene sequence: CDR1 SNHLY, CDR2 FYNNEI. CDR3 sequence reads: CASRGQGNTGELFF. CDR3 DNA, as far as it was read: TGTGCCAGCAGGGGACAGGGGAACACCGGGGAG. The full variable domain, completed using reference TRBV2 and TRBJ2-2, is EPEVTQTPSHQVTQMGQEVILRCVPISNHLYFYWYRQILGQKVEFLVSFYNNEISEKSEIFDDQFSVERPDGSNFTLKIRSTKLEDSAMYFCASRGQGNTGELFFGEGSRLTVL.

As concerns this clone: The CDR3 end lies 3 residues beyond the end of the read and is filled in from the germline J gene. The rearrangement links TRBV19 to TRBJ2-1, with 9 bases that match TRBD2. Germline V gene data show CDR1 as LNHDA and CDR2 as SQIVND (reference sequence). CDR3 length: 15 amino acids. V trimming: 2 bases; J trimming: 5 bases; junction bases outside the gene matches: 4. Partial CDR3 DNA: TGTGCCAGTAGTATAAAGGCGGGGGGGAACAATGAG. Protein sequence: CASSIKAGGNNE. The full CDR3 protein is CASSIKAGGNNEQFF.

Remarks on this clone: The read stops 3 residues short of the end of the CDR3; the missing end is completed from the germline J gene. The J gene is TRBJ1-1, the V gene TRBV10-3; D gene ambiguous. Trimming removed 4 bases from V and 1 base from J, with 13 bases in between. This CDR3 has 15 amino acids. Germline-derived CDR1 and CDR2 are ENHRY and SYGVKD. CDR3 amino acids: CAISGTRGGNTEAFF. The covered CDR3 bases are TGTGCCATCAGTGGGACTCGGGGTGGGAACACTGAA.

The part of the CDR3 DNA that was read is TGTGCCAGCAGCTTAAATAGCCCTGGGTCCACCGGGGAG. This encodes CASSLNSPGSTGE. In full, the CDR3 is CASSLNSPGSTGELFF. The chain recombines TRBV7-3 with TRBJ2-2; D is unclear. The read ends 3 residues before the CDR3 terminus; that terminus is restored from the germline J gene. CDR3 length equals 16 residues. The V gene lost 1 base and the J gene lost 4 bases, with 13 bases spanning the gap. The germline gives CDR1 SGHTA, CDR2 FQGTGA.

Comments on this clone: The read is 3 residues too short to cover the CDR3 end, so that end is filled in from the germline J gene. V is TRBV5-1 and J is TRBJ2-5; D may be TRBD2 (6 bases). V was trimmed by 2 bases and J by 4 bases, leaving 18 bases between them. Germline lookup yields CDR1 SGHRS and CDR2 YFSETQ. The CDR3 loop spans 16 amino acids. The CDR3 loop reads CASSFSGPRGGETQYF. The part of the CDR3 DNA that was read is TGCGCCAGCAGCTTCTCCGGTCCCCGGGGAGGAGAGACC.

With regard to this clone: The sequenced fragment ends 3 residues before the CDR3 boundary, so the rest is inferred from the germline J gene. The V and J genes are TRBV14 and TRBJ2-1; D is perhaps TRBD2 (6 bases). Germline V CDR1 and CDR2: SGHDN, FVKESK. This CDR3 spans 16 amino acids. Trimming left V 2 bases short and J 5 bases short, with 16 bases between. The part of the CDR3 DNA that was read is TGTGCCAGCAGCCAATTAGCGGACCGTTTTCACAATGAG. Its translation is CASSQLADRFHNE. The whole CDR3 protein reads CASSQLADRFHNEQFF. The whole variable domain, filled in from reference TRBV14 and TRBJ2-1, reads EAGVTQFPSHSVIEKGQTVTLRCDPISGHDNLYWYRRVMGKEIKFLLHFVKESKQDESGMPNNRFLAERTGGTYSTLKVQPAELEDSGVYFCASSQLADRFHNEQFFGPGTRLTVL.